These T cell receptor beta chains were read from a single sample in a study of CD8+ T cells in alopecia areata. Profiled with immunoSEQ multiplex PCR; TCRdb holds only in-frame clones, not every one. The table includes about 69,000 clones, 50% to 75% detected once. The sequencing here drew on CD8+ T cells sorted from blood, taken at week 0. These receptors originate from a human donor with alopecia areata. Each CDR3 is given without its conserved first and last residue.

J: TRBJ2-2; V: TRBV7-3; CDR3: ASSLFRPDGTGELF
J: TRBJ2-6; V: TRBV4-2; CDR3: ASSQDPGAGANVLT
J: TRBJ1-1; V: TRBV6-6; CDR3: ASSVLNTEAF
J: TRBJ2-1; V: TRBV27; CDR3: ASSLSSRRDEQF
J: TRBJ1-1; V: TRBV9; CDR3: ASSVGQANTEAF
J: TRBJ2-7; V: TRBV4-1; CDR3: ASSQASGRSYEQY
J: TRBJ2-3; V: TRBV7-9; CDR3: ASSFRQGLAGADTQY
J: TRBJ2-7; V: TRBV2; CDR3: ASNKETYEQY
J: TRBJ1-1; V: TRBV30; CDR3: AWSVPVGYGNTEAF
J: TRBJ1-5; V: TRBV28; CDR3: ASSLFIFEGMV
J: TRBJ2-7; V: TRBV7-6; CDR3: ASSTGTGVYEQY
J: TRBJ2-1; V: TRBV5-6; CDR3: ASSFGTAYNEQF
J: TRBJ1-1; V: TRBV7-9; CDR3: ASSLTGMNTEAF
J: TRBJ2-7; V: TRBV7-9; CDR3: ASSFGGTGLYEQY
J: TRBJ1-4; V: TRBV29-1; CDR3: SVEAGQFNEKLF
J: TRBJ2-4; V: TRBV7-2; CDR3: ASSMGLARNKAKNIQY
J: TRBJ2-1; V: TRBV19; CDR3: ASSIKGGLYNEQF
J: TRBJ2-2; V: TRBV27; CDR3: ASSPGLAANTGELF
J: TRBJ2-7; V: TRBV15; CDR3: ATSTYLGGYEQY
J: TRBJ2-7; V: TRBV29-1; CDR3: SAASGGPYEQY